This section outlines one T cell receptor (beta chain) sequence together with its context. Measured with immunoSEQ multiplex PCR; TCRdb has only the in-frame clones, and not every one. The sample contains more than 9,000 clones, 82% of which appear only once. There are 15 residues in the CDR3. Germline values: CDR1 SGHTA, CDR2 FQGTGA. V lost 5 bases and J lost 0; bases outside the gene matches: 5. The data stem from a study of blood T cell repertoires in COVID-19. About the study: Sites in the United States, Italy and Spain provided acute and convalescent COVID-19 samples. Sources were T cells, B-cell-depleted T cells, or PBMCs; the material itself was cDNA or gDNA.

The V gene is TRBV7-3, the J gene TRBJ2-3; TRBD1 matches 7 bases. The TCR comes from a woman between 55 and 75 years old with acute or convalescent COVID-19. Sequencing was done on a sample of peripheral blood. CDR3 amino acids: CASSLDRDSTDTQYF. CDR3 sequence (DNA): TGTGCCAGCAGCCTCGACAGGGACAGCACAGATACGCAGTATTTT.